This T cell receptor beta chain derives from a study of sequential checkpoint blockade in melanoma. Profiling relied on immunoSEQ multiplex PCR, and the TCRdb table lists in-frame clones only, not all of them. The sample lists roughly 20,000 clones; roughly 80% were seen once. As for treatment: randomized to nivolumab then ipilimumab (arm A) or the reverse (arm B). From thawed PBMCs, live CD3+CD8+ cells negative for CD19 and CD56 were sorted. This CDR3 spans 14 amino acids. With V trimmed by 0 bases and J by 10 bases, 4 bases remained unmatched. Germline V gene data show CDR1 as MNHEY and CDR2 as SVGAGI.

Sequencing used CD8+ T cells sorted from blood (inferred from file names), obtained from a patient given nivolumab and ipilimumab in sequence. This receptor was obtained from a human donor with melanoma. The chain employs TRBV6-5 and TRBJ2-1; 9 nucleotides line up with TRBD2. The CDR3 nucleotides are TGTGCCAGCAGTTACTCCCCTCTAGCGGGAGAGCAGTTCTTC. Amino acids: CASSYSPLAGEQFF.